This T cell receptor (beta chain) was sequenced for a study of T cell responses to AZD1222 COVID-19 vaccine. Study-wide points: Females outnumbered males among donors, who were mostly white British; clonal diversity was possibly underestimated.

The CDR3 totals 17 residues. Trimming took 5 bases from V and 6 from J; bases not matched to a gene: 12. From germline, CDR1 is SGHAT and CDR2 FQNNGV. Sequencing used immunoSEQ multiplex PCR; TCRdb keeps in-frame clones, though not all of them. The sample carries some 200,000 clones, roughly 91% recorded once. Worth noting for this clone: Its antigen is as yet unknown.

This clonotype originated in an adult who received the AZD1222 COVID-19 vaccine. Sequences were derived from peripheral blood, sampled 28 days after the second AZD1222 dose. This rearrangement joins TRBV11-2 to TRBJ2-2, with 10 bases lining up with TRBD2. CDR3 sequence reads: CASSRLSLAGAPGELFF. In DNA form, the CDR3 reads TGTGCCAGCAGCCGTCTATCCCTAGCGGGAGCACCCGGGGAGCTGTTTTTT. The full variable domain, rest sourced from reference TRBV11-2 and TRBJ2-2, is EAGVAQSPRYKIIEKRQSVAFWCNPISGHATLYWYQQILGQGPKLLIQFQNNGVVDDSQLPKDRFSAERLKGVDSTLKIQPAKLEDSAVYLCASSRLSLAGAPGELFFGEGSRLTVL.